The 3 T cell receptor beta chains listed next were all sequenced from one sample in a study of radiotherapy plus CTLA-4 blockade in lung cancer. Data came from immunoSEQ multiplex PCR; TCRdb stores just in-frame clones and leaves some out. Found here are 62,000 or so clones, 79% of them singletons; the top ten hold under 10%. Source: peripheral blood, taken from a patient treated with radiotherapy plus ipilimumab. The source of these receptors is a human donor with non-small cell lung cancer who had a complete response to radiotherapy plus ipilimumab.

The rearrangement joins TRBV7-9 to TRBJ2-5; tentative D call: TRBD2 (5 bases). This CDR3 region has 16 residues. Between the trimmed V and J ends, which lost 4 bases and 2 bases, there was a span of 17 bases. Looked up from germline, CDR1 is SEHNR and CDR2 is FQNEAQ (reference sequence). The CDR3 here is CASSSSRLDYQETQYF. CDR3 nucleotides: TGTGCCAGCAGCTCCAGCCGTCTTGACTATCAAGAGACCCAGTACTTC.

The chain has TRBV6-5 and TRBJ2-2; no clear D. V lost 7 bases, J lost 0 bases, and 6 bases lay in between. The CDR3 extends over 13 amino acids. In germline, CDR1 is MNHEY, CDR2 SVGAGI. The CDR3, as DNA: TGTGCCAGCAAGCAACCGAACACCGGGGAGCTGTTTTTT. As protein: CASKQPNTGELFF.

The chain uses TRBV7-8 and TRBJ2-7; D is possibly TRBD1 (6 bases). Looked up from germline, CDR1 is SGHVS and CDR2 is FQNEAQ. Deletions cut 1 base from V and 3 bases from J, with 13 bases between. This CDR3 is 15 amino acids long. The CDR3 reads CASSLDGTPFYEQYV. CDR3 in DNA: TGTGCCAGCAGCTTAGACGGGACACCTTTCTACGAGCAGTACGTC.